This T cell receptor (beta chain) was identified in a study of OX40 agonist ivuxolimab in advanced cancers. As for the study in general: Participants, around 80% male, averaged approximately 56 years of age, ranging from about 20 to 79.

V shed 7 bases and J shed 6 bases, with 10 bases lying between them. Germline V gene lookup returns CDR1 MDHEN and CDR2 SYDVKM. The CDR3 is made up of 11 amino acids. Assay used: immunoSEQ multiplex PCR; TCRdb lists only in-frame clones, some missing. The sample shows over 14,000 clones, more than 65% of them seen only once. The sample here was CD4+ or CD8+ T cells sorted from blood, taken in a trial of the OX40 agonist ivuxolimab. The clonotype was recovered from an adult with an advanced solid tumor such as melanoma, head and neck, liver or kidney cancer. V and J are TRBV28 and TRBJ2-7, with unresolved D. The CDR3 loop is CASTNYGEQYF. The CDR3 region has the DNA TGTGCCAGCACAAACTACGGCGAGCAGTACTTC.